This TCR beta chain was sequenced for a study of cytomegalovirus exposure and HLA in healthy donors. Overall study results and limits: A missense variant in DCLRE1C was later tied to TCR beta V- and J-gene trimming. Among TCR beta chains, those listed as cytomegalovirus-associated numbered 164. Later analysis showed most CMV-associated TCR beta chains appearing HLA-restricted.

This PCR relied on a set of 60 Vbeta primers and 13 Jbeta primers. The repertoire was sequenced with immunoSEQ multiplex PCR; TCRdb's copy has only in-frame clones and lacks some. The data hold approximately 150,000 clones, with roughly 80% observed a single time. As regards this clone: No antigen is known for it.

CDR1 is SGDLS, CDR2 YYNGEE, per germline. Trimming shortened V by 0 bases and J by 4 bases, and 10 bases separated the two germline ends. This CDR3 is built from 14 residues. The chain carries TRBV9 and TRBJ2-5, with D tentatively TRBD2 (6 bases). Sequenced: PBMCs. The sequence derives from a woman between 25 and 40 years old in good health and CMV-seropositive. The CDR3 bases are TGTGCCAGCAGCGTAGTGGGGGGAATAGAGACCCAGTACTTC. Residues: CASSVVGGIETQYF.